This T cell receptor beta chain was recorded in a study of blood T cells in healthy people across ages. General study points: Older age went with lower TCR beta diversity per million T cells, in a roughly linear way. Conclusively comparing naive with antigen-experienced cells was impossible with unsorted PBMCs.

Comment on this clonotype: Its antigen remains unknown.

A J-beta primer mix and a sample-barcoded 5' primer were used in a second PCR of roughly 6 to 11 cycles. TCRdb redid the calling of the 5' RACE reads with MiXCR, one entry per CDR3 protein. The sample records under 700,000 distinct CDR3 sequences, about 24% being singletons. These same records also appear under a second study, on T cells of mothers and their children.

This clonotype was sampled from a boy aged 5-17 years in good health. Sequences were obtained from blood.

The DNA for the CDR3 is TGTGCCAGCAGGGGGGTGGCGGGAGGGGAAAATGAGCAGTTCTTC. It codes for CASRGVAGGENEQFF. J is TRBJ2-1 and V is TRBV27; 9 nucleotides align to TRBD2. Germline CDR1 MNHEY, CDR2 SMNVEV (reference sequence). The CDR3 is 15 amino acids. Losses at the gene ends were 6 bases for V and 7 bases for J; bases not matched to a gene: 10.